The entry below gives a single T cell receptor beta chain sequence along with its context. Its cognate antigen is unknown. Data came from immunoSEQ multiplex PCR; TCRdb stores just in-frame clones and leaves some out. The data contain tens of thousands of clones, 94% of them seen just once; the ten biggest clones take up 2% to 3%. This sample was included in a study of OX40 agonist ivuxolimab in advanced cancers. The overall study: The dose-escalation group included hepatocellular carcinoma, melanoma, renal cell carcinoma and head and neck cancer. Study-wide findings and caveats: Clonal expansion by week 6 occurred in CD4+ and CD8+ blood T cells (at 0.1 to 3.0 mg/kg). Fewer expanded clones were found on average in CD4+ than in CD8+ T cells.

Trimming pared 6 bases from V and 1 base from J, leaving 16 bases between. There are 15 residues in the CDR3. The germline V gene encodes CDR1 MGHRA and CDR2 YSYEKL. The sampling schedule covered blood at baseline, cycle 4 day 1, and cycle 7 day 1. This TCR was sampled from an adult with an advanced solid tumor such as melanoma, head and neck, liver or kidney cancer. The sample here was CD4+ or CD8+ T cells sorted from blood, taken in a trial of the OX40 agonist ivuxolimab. V and J are TRBV4-1 and TRBJ2-7; a possible D gene is TRBD2 (6 bases). Here the CDR3 reads CASRHGDSPSYEQYF. DNA for the CDR3: TGCGCCAGCAGACACGGGGACTCCCCGTCCTACGAGCAGTACTTC.